The 19 T cell receptor beta chains presented below share a single source sample, sequenced in a study of HIV-infected patients and healthy controls. Whole blood was used without fractionation, so all unsorted peripheral T cells were included. About 550 ng RNA was reverse transcribed with alpha and beta constant-region primers. Alpha and beta chain libraries were made separately by chain-specific third strand synthesis with multiplexing indices. TCRdb processed the 5' RACE reads anew with MiXCR; each CDR3 protein has one entry. Here the sample spans roughly 9,300 distinct CDR3 sequences, less than 11% being singletons. Sequenced here: blood, sampled before antiretroviral therapy. The receptors originated from an adult with HIV infection.

The rearrangement uses TRBV13 and TRBJ2-5; D is perhaps TRBD1 (5 bases). The germline V gene has CDR1 PRHDT and CDR2 FYEKMQ (reference sequence). The V end lost 1 base, the J end lost 6 bases, and 12 bases lay between the germline ends. The CDR3 consists of 14 residues. The DNA for the CDR3 is TGTGCCAGCAGCTTAGTTGGCAGGGTGAAGACCCAGTACTTC. Amino acids: CASSLVGRVKTQYF.

This clonotype was detected many times. This chain connects TRBV10-3 to TRBJ2-3, with 13 bases identical to TRBD2. This CDR3 contains 17 residues. The ends lost 2 bases at V and 5 bases at J; junction bases unmatched: 7. CDR1 is ENHRY and CDR2 is SYGVKD in the germline V gene. This CDR3 is CAISEPGLAGAKDTQYF. CDR3 DNA: TGTGCCATCAGTGAGCCCGGACTAGCGGGGGCCAAAGATACGCAGTATTTT.

The sample holds many counts of this clonotype. This chain uses TRBV6-5 with TRBJ1-4, with 7 nucleotides matching TRBD1. Germline values: CDR1 MNHEY, CDR2 SVGAGI. V dropped 5 bases and J dropped 7; count of bases not matched to a gene: 13. The CDR3 totals 16 residues. The CDR3 spells CASSLGSQGVAEKLFF. CDR3 coding DNA: TGTGCCAGCAGTCTAGGAAGTCAGGGGGTTGCTGAAAAACTGTTTTTT.

This clonotype was picked up many times. V gene TRBV5-1 combines with J gene TRBJ2-6; TRBD1 might be the D (6 bases). Germline lookup yields CDR1 SGHRS and CDR2 YFSETQ. This CDR3 region has 18 residues. Between the trimmed V and J ends, which lost 3 bases and 0 bases, there was a span of 16 bases. CDR3 in DNA: TGCGCCAGCAGCTCTTTGGACAGCCCCACCTCTGGGGCCAACGTCCTGACTTTC. Its protein product is CASSSLDSPTSGANVLTF.

The chain carries TRBV7-2 and TRBJ1-3; no clear D gene. The germline V gene encodes CDR1 SGHTA and CDR2 FQGNSA. There are 16 residues in the CDR3. V dropped 1 base and J dropped 0 bases, with 10 bases sitting between them. The CDR3 is CASSLVEVNSGNTIYF. CDR3 nucleotide sequence: TGTGCCAGCAGCTTAGTCGAGGTGAACTCTGGAAACACCATATATTTT.

This clonotype turned up a few times. V and J are TRBV29-1 and TRBJ1-5, with D possibly TRBD1 on 6 matching bases. V dropped 8 bases and J dropped 3 bases, with 17 bases sitting between them. The CDR3 is 14 residues long. Per the germline V gene, CDR1 is SQVTM and CDR2 is ANQGSEA. In DNA form, the CDR3 reads TGCAGCCATCAACAGGGTAAACCCAATCAGCCCCAGCATTTT. It specifies CSHQQGKPNQPQHF.

This clonotype ranks as medium-sized (0.01 to 0.1%). The gene calls are TRBV2 and TRBJ1-2, with D perhaps matching TRBD1 (5 bases). V was clipped by 4 bases and J by 0 bases, with 9 bases between them. CDR1 and CDR2 from the germline V gene are SNHLY and FYNNEI. The CDR3 length is 14 residues. The CDR3, as DNA: TGTGCCAGCAGTGCGGGACCCGCTAACTATGGCTACACCTTC. Its protein product is CASSAGPANYGYTF.

This clonotype is termed medium-sized. V is TRBV20-1 and J is TRBJ2-5; D ambiguous. This CDR3 contains 14 residues. V lost 3 bases, J lost 5 bases, and 16 bases lay in between. The germline gives CDR1 DFQATT, CDR2 SNEGSKA (reference sequence). Written as DNA, the CDR3 is TGCAGTGCTAGTGTCAGTATCGGGTTGGAGACCCAGTACTTC. This encodes CSASVSIGLETQYF.

This clonotype was picked up many times. The rearrangement uses TRBV12-3 or TRBV12-4 and TRBJ2-5; 9 bases line up with TRBD1. V was clipped by 6 bases and J by 5 bases; unmatched bases: 7. The CDR3 extends over 14 amino acids. DNA for the CDR3: TGTGCCAGCAGGGGGACAGGGAAAAAGGAGACCCAGTACTTC. Translation: CASRGTGKKETQYF.

Ten or more counts support this clonotype. The V call is TRBV4-1, the J call TRBJ1-1; no firm D call. Germline V gene sequence: CDR1 MGHRA, CDR2 YSYEKL. V lost 2 bases, J lost 1 base, and 11 bases lay in between. This CDR3 region has 15 residues. The CDR3 here is CASSQRNNPNTEAFF. The CDR3, as DNA: TGCGCCAGCAGCCAACGAAACAACCCGAACACTGAAGCTTTCTTT.

This clonotype has only a few counts. The CDR3 bases are TGTGCCTGGAGTAAAGAGGCCTACGAGCAGTACTTC. It specifies CAWSKEAYEQYF. The chain joins TRBV30 to TRBJ2-7; D ambiguous. Germline V gene sequence: CDR1 GTSNPN, CDR2 SVGIG (reference sequence). The V and J ends lost 2 bases and 2 bases respectively, with 7 bases between them. The CDR3 loop spans 12 amino acids.

In this sample, this clonotype turned up a few times. The chain carries TRBV29-1 and TRBJ1-4; D possibly corresponds to TRBD1 (6 bases). V was clipped by 3 bases and J by 7 bases, with 12 bases between them. This CDR3 contains 13 residues. CDR1 and CDR2 (germline): SQVTM, ANQGSEA. The CDR3 loop is CSVDQGLGEKLFF. Written as DNA, the CDR3 is TGCAGCGTTGATCAGGGGCTCGGTGAAAAACTGTTTTTT.

The V gene is TRBV6-1, the J gene TRBJ2-3; a weak D match, TRBD2 (5 bases). With 3 bases removed from V and 1 base from J, the gap between germline ends came to 14 bases. CDR1 MNHNS and CDR2 SASEGT come from the germline V gene. The CDR3 has 16 amino acids. The CDR3 spells CASSETNAGGTDTQYF. DNA for the CDR3: TGTGCCAGCAGTGAGACCAACGCCGGGGGCACAGATACGCAGTATTTT.

The CDR3 sequence: CASSATGSNQPQHF. Written as DNA, the CDR3 is TGTGCCAGTAGTGCCACAGGGAGCAATCAGCCCCAGCATTTT. The V gene is TRBV19, the J gene TRBJ1-5, with D possibly TRBD1 on 6 matching bases. The germline CDR1 and CDR2 sequences are LNHDA and SQIVND (reference sequence). The ends were cut back, 5 bases at V and 1 base at J, with 9 bases in the middle. CDR3 size: 14 residues. The full variable domain, with the rest looked up from reference TRBV19 and TRBJ1-5, is DGGITQSPKYLFRKEGQNVTLSCEQNLNHDAMYWYRQDPGQGLRLIYYSQIVNDFQKGDIAEGYSVSREKKESFPLTVTSAQKNPTAFYLCASSATGSNQPQHFGDGTRLSIL.

In its sample, this clonotype was seen a few times. The V call is TRBV6-5, the J call TRBJ2-5; D might be TRBD1 (6 bases). With 6 bases removed from V and 5 bases from J, the gap between germline ends came to 22 bases. Germline V lookup: CDR1 MNHEY, CDR2 SVGAGI. The CDR3 has 16 amino acids. This chain's CDR3 is CASSPRDTRREETQYF. CDR3 in DNA: TGTGCCAGCAGCCCCCGGGACACTCGCCGAGAGGAGACCCAGTACTTC.

The V gene is TRBV19, the J gene TRBJ2-1, with 7 positions matching TRBD1. Germline CDR1 LNHDA, CDR2 SQIVND (reference sequence). The trim removed 1 base at V and 6 bases at J, leaving 9 bases unmatched. This CDR3 has 16 amino acids. The CDR3 DNA sequence: TGTGCCAGTAGTATAGGGGGACAGCTTAAGGGCAATGAGCAGTTCTTC. This gives the protein CASSIGGQLKGNEQFF. The whole variable domain, remainder taken from reference TRBV19 and TRBJ2-1, is DGGITQSPKYLFRKEGQNVTLSCEQNLNHDAMYWYRQDPGQGLRLIYYSQIVNDFQKGDIAEGYSVSREKKESFPLTVTSAQKNPTAFYLCASSIGGQLKGNEQFFGPGTRLTVL.

The V gene is TRBV6-5, the J gene TRBJ2-1; 7 bases match TRBD2. With V trimmed by 10 bases and J by 4 bases, 10 bases remained unmatched. This CDR3 contains 14 residues. Germline V gene data show CDR1 as MNHEY and CDR2 as SVGAGI. The CDR3 here is CAITWGGQYNEQFF. The CDR3 DNA reads TGTGCCATCACGTGGGGGGGTCAGTACAATGAGCAGTTCTTC.

The sample holds many counts of this clonotype. The J gene is TRBJ2-1, the V gene TRBV29-1, with 9 bases fitting TRBD2. The germline gives CDR1 SQVTM, CDR2 ANQGSEA. V trimming: 3 bases; J trimming: 6 bases; junction bases outside the gene matches: 3. The CDR3 extends over 13 amino acids. The CDR3 sequence: CSVDLAGRNEQFF. Written as DNA, the CDR3 is TGCAGCGTTGATCTAGCGGGACGCAATGAGCAGTTCTTC.

There are many counts of this clonotype. V and J are TRBV7-2 and TRBJ2-5, with D hard to call. Germline CDR1 SGHTA, CDR2 FQGNSA. The CDR3 has 14 amino acids. Trimming removed 5 bases at V and 2 bases at J, with 12 bases between. CDR3 DNA: TGTGCCAGCAGCCCCAGGCTACATCAAGAGACCCAGTACTTC. Its protein product is CASSPRLHQETQYF.